This T cell receptor beta chain was profiled in a study of regulatory T cells in long-lasting Graves disease. General study findings and limits: The study found TRBV28, TRBJ1-2 and TRBJ2-5 favored in persistent disease. Persistent patients had a count of shared public clonotypes (more than 2,500) that exceeded that of new patients (about 870).

The sample's time point: persistent/refractory GD, antithyroid drugs over 5 years with positive TRAb. With RNA extracted from PBMCs as input, the TCR library was made. The TCR beta library used iRepertoire HTBI primers with Arm-PCR amplification of CDR3. MiXCR, run by TCRdb on the multiplex PCR reads, gives a single entry per CDR3 protein. The sample lists over 350,000 distinct CDR3 sequences; about 20% were seen once. This clonotype was observed at least ten times. Antigen unknown. The CDR3 covers 18 residues. Trimming removed 4 bases from V and 0 bases from J; junction bases left unmatched: 5. Looked up from germline, CDR1 is SNHLY and CDR2 is FYNNEI.

This specimen was peripheral blood mononuclear cells (PBMCs), taken when the disease was refractory, from a patient treated with antithyroid drugs. J is TRBJ2-2 and V is TRBV2; 13 positions match TRBD2. This TCR came from a female donor with Graves disease. The CDR3 region is CASSVTSGRATNTGELFF. CDR3 DNA: TGTGCCAGCAGTGTAACTAGCGGGAGGGCCACGAACACCGGGGAGCTGTTTTTT.